These 32 T cell receptor beta chains share one sample of origin, sequenced in a study of cytomegalovirus exposure and HLA in healthy donors. Researchers ran the PCR with 60 Vbeta and 13 Jbeta primers. Here immunoSEQ multiplex PCR was the method, and the copy in TCRdb shows in-frame clones only, minus some. The repertoire consists of some 150,000 clones, with over 80% occurring once and the leading ten covering 1.5%. The sample taken for sequencing was PBMCs. Receptors originate from a man in his forties in good health and CMV-seronegative.

The gene calls are TRBV28 and TRBJ1-1; D is perhaps TRBD1 (6 bases). The CDR3 has 14 residues. The V gene's germline CDR1 is MDHEN and CDR2 SYDVKM. Between the trimmed V and J ends, which lost 6 bases and 3 bases, there was a span of 14 bases. The DNA for the CDR3 is TGTGCCAGCAGACACAGGGTTGGGGACACTGAAGCTTTCTTT. It specifies CASRHRVGDTEAFF.

The V gene is TRBV7-2, the J gene TRBJ2-5; TRBD1 matches 11 bases. The germline gives CDR1 SGHTA, CDR2 FQGNSA. The J segment lost 4 bases and the V segment lost 5 bases, leaving 9 bases of the junction unmatched. This CDR3 contains 16 residues. The CDR3 region has the DNA TGTGCCAGCAGCCTAACCCGGGACAGGGGGGGAGAGACCCAGTACTTC. Translating gives CASSLTRDRGGETQYF.

The chain employs TRBV2 and TRBJ1-1; maybe TRBD1 (6 bases). Germline loops: CDR1 SNHLY, CDR2 FYNNEI. The CDR3 extends over 14 amino acids. Deletions cut 3 bases from V and 0 bases from J, with 8 bases between. CDR3 nucleotides: TGTGCCAGCAGTGAGGACAGAGTGAACACTGAAGCTTTCTTT. Translating gives CASSEDRVNTEAFF.

This clone appeared a single time. This chain connects TRBV7-2 to TRBJ2-2; 9 nucleotides agree with TRBD2. Looked up from germline, CDR1 is SGHTA and CDR2 is FQGNSA. The CDR3 spans 17 residues. The V and J ends lost 2 bases and 1 base, in that order; junction bases with no gene match: 5. CDR3 sequence reads: CASSLRAGGLNTGELFF. The CDR3 DNA is TGTGCCAGCAGCTTACGGGCGGGAGGGTTGAACACCGGGGAGCTGTTTTTT.

The rearrangement links TRBV6-1 to TRBJ2-1, with 11 bases aligning to TRBD2. Germline V gives CDR1 MNHNS, CDR2 SASEGT. This CDR3 is built from 17 residues. J was trimmed by 4 bases and V by 4 bases; bases with no gene match: 9. The CDR3 DNA is TGTGCCAGCAGTGGGGGCCCTAGACTAGCGGGATACAATGAGCAGTTCTTC. It codes for CASSGGPRLAGYNEQFF.

About this clone: This same CDR3 is encoded by further DNA sequences in the sample. The chain carries TRBV2 and TRBJ1-1, with TRBD1 matching 7 bases. This CDR3 contains 13 residues. The trim removed 4 bases at V and 8 bases at J, leaving 7 bases unmatched. Germline lookup yields CDR1 SNHLY and CDR2 FYNNEI. This CDR3 reads CASSGQGRYEAFF. The CDR3 nucleotides read TGTGCCAGCAGTGGACAGGGCCGCTACGAAGCTTTCTTT.

This clone was seen a single time. This chain connects TRBV6-5 to TRBJ2-1, with 7 bases lining up with TRBD2. The V and J ends lost 5 bases and 8 bases, in that order; junction bases with no gene match: 9. Germline assignment: CDR1 MNHEY and CDR2 SVGAGI. The length of the CDR3 is 14 residues. CDR3 nucleotide sequence: TGTGCCAGCAGTCTTTATTTGGGAGGGGATGAGCAGTTCTTC. Protein product: CASSLYLGGDEQFF.

The chain combines TRBV27 with TRBJ2-3; TRBD1 agrees at 7 bases. CDR3 length: 19 residues. The J segment lost 0 bases and the V segment lost 1 base, leaving 13 bases of the junction unmatched. Germline assignment: CDR1 MNHEY and CDR2 SMNVEV (reference sequence). CDR3 sequence reads: CASSLLPGQWSESTDTQYF. The DNA of the CDR3 is TGTGCCAGCAGTTTATTACCGGGACAGTGGAGCGAGAGCACAGATACGCAGTATTTT.

V and J are TRBV6-5 and TRBJ2-2; D ambiguous. CDR3 size: 14 residues. Germline CDR1 MNHEY, CDR2 SVGAGI. V was trimmed by 7 bases and J by 2 bases, leaving 11 bases between them. The CDR3 loop is CASTIHRNTGELFF. The CDR3 DNA reads as TGTGCCAGCACGATACACCGCAACACCGGGGAGCTGTTTTTT.

This sequence joins TRBV7-8 and TRBJ2-5; 9 bases align to TRBD2. This CDR3 is 17 amino acids long. Germline loops: CDR1 SGHVS, CDR2 FQNEAQ. J was trimmed by 1 base and V by 1 base; bases with no gene match: 7. The CDR3 nucleotides read TGTGCCAGCAGCTTAGATAGGATTAGCGGGGGCCAAGAGACCCAGTACTTC. Amino acids: CASSLDRISGGQETQYF.

The chain uses TRBV7-8 and TRBJ1-1; perhaps TRBD1 as D (6 bases). Per the germline V gene, CDR1 is SGHVS and CDR2 is FQNEAQ. The CDR3 loop spans 18 amino acids. Deletions cut 2 bases from V and 0 bases from J, with 19 bases between. The CDR3 DNA sequence: TGTGCCAGCAGCTTAAAATGGAATACAGGGATCTTGAACACTGAAGCTTTCTTT. This encodes CASSLKWNTGILNTEAFF.

The chain recombines TRBV7-3 with TRBJ2-1; 8 bases line up with TRBD2. The CDR3 consists of 14 residues. Germline CDR1 is SGHTA and CDR2 is FQGTGA. After removal of 4 bases from V and 8 bases from J, the junction contained 7 bases not matched to a gene. The CDR3 sequence is CASSWSGSGDEQFF. The CDR3 DNA reads as TGTGCCAGCAGCTGGAGCGGGAGTGGCGATGAGCAGTTCTTC.

This chain links TRBV7-9 with TRBJ2-7; TRBD2 might be the D (6 bases). The CDR3 is made up of 12 amino acids. In germline, CDR1 is SEHNR, CDR2 FQNEAQ (reference sequence). V was pared by 3 bases and J by 12 bases, with 15 bases between. The CDR3: CASSFDRDSPYF. CDR3 sequence (DNA): TGTGCCAGCAGCTTTGACCGGGACTCCCCGTACTTC.

The chain uses TRBV28 and TRBJ2-3; 10 bases are a match to TRBD2. V dropped 3 bases and J dropped 2; count of bases not matched to a gene: 2. This CDR3 is 15 amino acids long. Looked up from germline, CDR1 is MDHEN and CDR2 is SYDVKM. CDR3 in amino acids: CASSFLAGATDTQYF. The DNA for the CDR3 is TGTGCCAGCAGTTTCCTAGCGGGGGCCACAGATACGCAGTATTTT.

V gene TRBV7-9 combines with J gene TRBJ2-7; the match to TRBD1 covers 10 bases. There are 15 residues in the CDR3. CDR1 and CDR2 from the germline V gene are SEHNR and FQNEAQ (reference sequence). V was pared by 5 bases and J by 4 bases, with 8 bases of the junction left unmatched. The CDR3 DNA follows: TGTGCCAGCAGCCCTCGGACAGGGGGAGATTACGAGCAGTACTTC. Translating gives CASSPRTGGDYEQYF.

The chain combines TRBV25-1 with TRBJ2-4; a weak D match, TRBD2 (6 bases). The CDR3 consists of 15 residues. Germline CDR1 MGHDK, CDR2 SYGVNS. V was pared by 1 base and J by 3 bases, with 10 bases between. In DNA, the CDR3 is TGTGCCAGCAGTGAATGGGAGGCAGGCAAAAACATTCAGTACTTC. The encoded protein is CASSEWEAGKNIQYF. The full variable domain, in which reference TRBV25-1 and TRBJ2-4 provide the parts outside the CDR3, is EADIYQTPRYLVIGTGKKITLECSQTMGHDKMYWYQQDPGMELHLIHYSYGVNSTEKGDLSSESTVSRIRTEHFPLTLESARPSHTSQYLCASSEWEAGKNIQYFGAGTRLSVL.

The chain employs TRBV6-1 and TRBJ2-7; 9 bases fit TRBD2. Germline V lookup: CDR1 MNHNS, CDR2 SASEGT. V dropped 3 bases and J dropped 7; count of bases not matched to a gene: 10. The CDR3 has 15 residues. CDR3 sequence: CASSDVAGAIREQYF. The CDR3, as DNA: TGTGCCAGCAGTGATGTAGCGGGAGCGATCCGGGAGCAGTACTTC.

V and J are TRBV11-2 and TRBJ2-7; D ambiguous. CDR1 and CDR2 (germline): SGHAT, FQNNGV. The CDR3 totals 14 residues. Trimming stripped 1 base from V and 2 bases from J, with 9 bases between. CDR3 protein: CASSLVAGAYEQYF. Here the CDR3 DNA reads TGTGCCAGCAGCTTAGTTGCTGGAGCCTACGAGCAGTACTTC.

The rearrangement joins TRBV18 to TRBJ2-7; 12 bases fit TRBD1. CDR1 is KGHSH, CDR2 LQKENI, per germline. The length of the CDR3 is 15 residues. Unmatched junction bases numbered 6, after V lost 4 bases and J lost 5 bases. CDR3 loop: CASSLRDRGLDEQYF. CDR3 bases: TGTGCCAGCTCACTCCGGGACAGGGGGCTCGACGAGCAGTACTTC. Looking up the rest from reference TRBV18 and TRBJ2-7 gives the full variable domain: NAGVMQNPRHLVRRRGQEARLRCSPMKGHSHVYWYRQLPEEGLKFMVYLQKENIIDESGMPKERFSAEFPKEGPSILRIQQVVRGDSAAYFCASSLRDRGLDEQYFGPGTRLTVT.

The chain employs TRBV7-2 and TRBJ2-1; 9 nucleotides agree with TRBD1. Germline V lookup: CDR1 SGHTA, CDR2 FQGNSA. The CDR3 consists of 15 residues. Unmatched junction bases numbered 9, after V lost 7 bases and J lost 5 bases. CDR3 DNA sequence: TGTGCCAGCAAGATGGAACAGGGGGCTAACAATGAGCAGTTCTTC. Translated: CASKMEQGANNEQFF.

Points on this clone: The CDR3 does not end in the conserved phenylalanine or tryptophan, so this is likely a read error. The limits of the CDR3 on the DNA are not certain, so only TCRdb's listed CDR3 is given. The genes are TRBV29-1 and TRBJ1-2; the D call TRBD1 from the table was never checked on the DNA. The germline CDR1 and CDR2 sequences are SQVTM and ANQGSEA. The CDR3 is 13 amino acids long, termini counted. Here the CDR3 reads CSVPSGTHDLLEV.

Notes on this clone: An end of the junction does not agree with germline; a read error may underlie this. The chain uses TRBV11-2 and TRBJ2-5; 7 positions agree with TRBD1. Germline CDR1 reads SGHAT; CDR2 reads FQNNGV. The CDR3 loop spans 15 amino acids. As DNA, the CDR3 is TGTGCCAGCAGCCTAGAGGGGGCCCGGCAAGAGACCCAGTACTTC. Its translation: CASSLEGARQETQYF.

V is TRBV27 and J is TRBJ2-3; TRBD2 is a possible D gene (5 bases). The ends were cut back, 3 bases at V and 3 bases at J, with 13 bases in the middle. CDR3 length: 15 amino acids. The germline V gene has CDR1 MNHEY and CDR2 SMNVEV (reference sequence). CDR3 coding DNA: TGTGCCAGCAGTTTTGCTCTAGCTGGGACAGATACGCAGTATTTT. Amino acids: CASSFALAGTDTQYF.

This rearrangement joins TRBV27 to TRBJ1-1; D ambiguous. This CDR3 has 12 residues. Germline CDR1 reads MNHEY; CDR2 reads SMNVEV (reference sequence). V lost 8 bases, J lost 7 bases, and 14 bases lay in between. The CDR3 region is CASLPRLGEAFF. CDR3 nucleotide sequence: TGTGCCAGCCTTCCTAGGCTGGGTGAAGCTTTCTTT.

This clone appeared a few times. The CDR3 loop is CASSSTRTGFNEQFF. As DNA, the CDR3 is TGTGCCAGCAGCTCGACGCGAACGGGATTCAATGAGCAGTTCTTC. This sequence joins TRBV5-8 and TRBJ2-1, with D tentatively TRBD2 (5 bases). The V and J ends lost 3 bases and 6 bases respectively, with 16 bases between them. The CDR3 totals 15 residues. Germline loops: CDR1 SGHTS, CDR2 YDEGEE.

This clone appeared a few times. The chain recombines TRBV25-1 with TRBJ1-1, with D maybe TRBD1 (5 bases). Germline CDR1 MGHDK, CDR2 SYGVNS. V was trimmed by 6 bases and J by 1 base, leaving 9 bases between them. The CDR3 extends over 13 amino acids. The CDR3 DNA is TGTGCCAGCAGGATACAGGAGAACACTGAAGCTTTCTTT. Its translation: CASRIQENTEAFF.

The J gene is TRBJ2-3, the V gene TRBV19; a possible D gene is TRBD2 (5 bases). V was trimmed by 6 bases and J by 1 base, leaving 11 bases between them. The CDR3 sequence is 14 residues long. Per germline, CDR1 LNHDA and CDR2 SQIVND (reference sequence). The CDR3 here is CASRKLGRTDTQYF. DNA of the CDR3: TGTGCCAGTAGAAAACTAGGCCGCACAGATACGCAGTATTTT.

This sequence joins TRBV27 and TRBJ2-1, with D tentatively TRBD2 (6 bases). CDR3 length: 14 residues. Trimming removed 8 bases at V and 3 bases at J, with 14 bases between. CDR1 and CDR2 from the germline V gene are MNHEY and SMNVEV (reference sequence). The CDR3 region has the DNA TGTGCCAGCTTCTCCGGGAGTTTCTACAATGAGCAGTTCTTC. Amino acids: CASFSGSFYNEQFF.

The chain recombines TRBV7-2 with TRBJ2-5; possible D gene TRBD1, 6 bases. The CDR3 sequence is 15 residues long. The germline CDR1 and CDR2 sequences are SGHTA and FQGNSA. The V and J ends lost 3 bases and 0 bases respectively, with 11 bases between them. The CDR3 region is CASSLVGDNQETQYF. The CDR3 DNA is TGTGCCAGCAGCTTGGTAGGGGACAACCAAGAGACCCAGTACTTC.

The V call is TRBV29-1, the J call TRBJ2-5; 7 nucleotides line up with TRBD2. V was clipped by 7 bases and J by 1 base; unmatched bases: 9. Germline CDR1 SQVTM, CDR2 ANQGSEA. CDR3 length: 14 residues. Here the CDR3 DNA reads TGCAGCGCTAACGCCGGGGGGTCCCAAGAGACCCAGTACTTC. Its protein is CSANAGGSQETQYF.

J is TRBJ2-7 and V is TRBV5-4; TRBD1 is a possible D gene (5 bases). CDR1 is SGHNT and CDR2 is YYREEE in the germline V gene (reference sequence). CDR3 length: 14 amino acids. The V gene lost 0 bases and the J gene lost 5 bases, with 12 bases spanning the gap. DNA for the CDR3: TGTGCCAGCAGCTTGGATGTAGGGGTGGACGAGCAGTACTTC. It is translated as CASSLDVGVDEQYF.

The V and J genes are TRBV6-5 and TRBJ2-5; 7 nucleotides match TRBD2. The CDR3 runs to 14 residues. Germline assignment: CDR1 MNHEY and CDR2 SVGAGI. After removal of 4 bases from V and 5 bases from J, the junction contained 7 bases not matched to a gene. The CDR3 is CASSSWTSRETQYF. Here the CDR3 DNA reads TGTGCCAGCAGTTCTTGGACTAGTCGGGAGACCCAGTACTTC.